One and the same sample provided the 26 T cell receptor beta chains below, sequenced in a study of regulatory T cells in long-lasting Graves disease. Construction of the TCR beta libraries employed iRepertoire HTBI primers in conjunction with Arm-PCR of CDR3 regions. TCRdb recomputed calls from the multiplex PCR reads with MiXCR, one row per CDR3 protein. The sample holds about 470,000 distinct CDR3 sequences, roughly 21% seen once. Sample time point: persistent/refractory GD, antithyroid drugs over 5 years with positive TRAb. The authors made the TCR library using RNA they extracted from PBMCs. Source: peripheral blood mononuclear cells (PBMCs), taken when the disease was refractory, from a patient treated with antithyroid drugs. These receptors were taken from a female donor with Graves disease.

This clonotype was observed a few times. V and J are TRBV10-3 and TRBJ1-4; no clear D. Trimming left V 6 bases short and J 5 bases short, with 10 bases between. The length of the CDR3 is 13 residues. Germline CDR1 reads ENHRY; CDR2 reads SYGVKD. CDR3 nucleotide sequence: TGTGCCATCAGCGCCGGCCAGAATGAAAAACTGTTTTTT. As protein: CAISAGQNEKLFF.

A note on this clonotype: A clone one base away is much larger, so this may be a read error. The J gene is TRBJ2-7, the V gene TRBV12-5; 7 positions agree with TRBD2. The CDR3 runs 13 residues. Trimming cost V 2 bases and J 5 bases; bases outside gene matches: 3. The V gene's germline CDR1 is LGHNT and CDR2 FRNRAP. The CDR3 coding sequence is TGTGCTAGTGGTTTGTCTAGCGGCCACGAGCAGTACTTC. This encodes CASGLSSGHEQYF.

Of note for this clonotype: An end of the junction does not agree with germline; a read error may underlie this. The rearrangement links TRBV3-1 to TRBJ1-4; a weak D match, TRBD1 (6 bases). CDR1 is LGHDT and CDR2 is YNNKEL in the germline V gene (reference sequence). This CDR3 comprises 16 residues. The CDR3 nucleotides are TGTGCCAGCGGCCAATCCTGGACAGCAACTAATGAAAAACTGTTTTTT. Amino acids: CASGQSWTATNEKLFF.

This clonotype was recorded only once. This chain uses TRBV7-9 with TRBJ2-2, with D perhaps matching TRBD1 (6 bases). V gave up 3 bases and J gave up 6 bases, with 23 bases separating them. From germline, CDR1 is SEHNR and CDR2 FQNEAQ (reference sequence). The length of the CDR3 is 18 residues. Here the CDR3 DNA reads TGTGCCAGCAGCTTCTCTGCCAGGGGCCCCGTCGGGGCCGGGGAGCTGTTTTTT. This encodes CASSFSARGPVGAGELFF.

This clonotype has ten or more counts. The genes are TRBV6-1 and TRBJ2-7; D is uncertain. CDR3 length: 12 amino acids. Germline V CDR1 and CDR2: MNHNS, SASEGT. V was trimmed by 7 bases and J by 6 bases, leaving 13 bases between them. CDR3 DNA: TGTGCCAGCACTAACAGCATAGGCGAGCAGTACTTC. This gives the protein CASTNSIGEQYF.

This clonotype was picked up a small number of times. V gene TRBV5-1 combines with J gene TRBJ1-1; 12 nucleotides line up with TRBD1. The CDR3 extends over 16 amino acids. Trimming at V came to 3 bases and at J to 4 bases, leaving 7 bases not matched to a gene. Germline CDR1 is SGHRS and CDR2 is YFSETQ. The CDR3 region is CASSWGQGARGTEAFF. In nucleotides, the CDR3 is TGCGCCAGCAGCTGGGGACAGGGGGCACGGGGCACTGAAGCTTTCTTT.

This clonotype has a handful of counts. The V gene is TRBV5-1, the J gene TRBJ1-1; TRBD1 aligns across 7 bases. V lost 3 bases, J lost 4 bases, and 12 bases stayed unmatched. CDR1 and CDR2 (germline): SGHRS, YFSETQ. The CDR3 is made up of 16 amino acids. This chain's CDR3 is CASSWAAKGQATEAFF. Written as DNA, the CDR3 is TGCGCCAGCAGCTGGGCCGCAAAAGGACAGGCCACTGAAGCTTTCTTT.

With regard to this clonotype: A much larger clonotype is one base distant, so this may be a read error. V is TRBV24-1 and J is TRBJ2-5; 8 bases map to TRBD2. The CDR3 contains 17 residues. Germline loops: CDR1 KGHDR, CDR2 SFDVKD. V trimming: 1 base; J trimming: 2 bases; junction bases outside the gene matches: 8. CDR3 residues: CATSDLPRAGEQETQYF. CDR3 nucleotides: TGTGCCACCAGTGATTTACCTCGAGCGGGGGAGCAAGAGACCCAGTACTTC.

In its sample, this clonotype was seen many times. The V and J genes are TRBV7-8 and TRBJ1-1; TRBD1 matches at 8 bases. Looked up from germline, CDR1 is SGHVS and CDR2 is FQNEAQ. The CDR3 runs 14 residues. After removal of 1 base from V and 4 bases from J, the junction contained 2 bases not matched to a gene. CDR3 in amino acids: CASSLVTGGTEAFF. The DNA for the CDR3 is TGTGCCAGCAGCTTAGTAACAGGGGGCACTGAAGCTTTCTTT.

The table lists this clonotype with many counts. The rearrangement links TRBV11-2 to TRBJ1-1; D is perhaps TRBD1 (6 bases). Trimming shortened V by 3 bases and J by 1 base, and 21 bases separated the two germline ends. Germline V gene data show CDR1 as SGHAT and CDR2 as FQNNGV. The CDR3 has 18 residues. CDR3 loop: CASSFGGVRGGWNTEAFF. Written as DNA, the CDR3 is TGTGCCAGCAGCTTTGGGGGCGTGAGGGGCGGGTGGAACACTGAAGCTTTCTTT.

This clonotype was counted only a few times. V is TRBV2 and J is TRBJ2-3, with D possibly called TRBD1 or TRBD2 (6 bases each). Germline CDR1 and CDR2: SNHLY and FYNNEI. V lost 3 bases to trimming and J lost 1 base, with 14 bases between them. This CDR3 is 16 amino acids long. CDR3 amino acids: CASSEEGTSGTDTQYF. The CDR3 DNA reads as TGTGCCAGCAGTGAGGAGGGGACATCAGGCACAGATACGCAGTATTTT.

This clonotype was observed a few times. The chain recombines TRBV11-2 with TRBJ1-5; possible D gene TRBD1, 6 bases. This CDR3 is built from 15 residues. Trimming shortened V by 0 bases and J by 7 bases, and 13 bases separated the two germline ends. CDR1 is SGHAT, CDR2 FQNNGV, per germline. The CDR3 nucleotides are TGTGCCAGCAGCTTAGATCTAGGGGGGAAACAGCCCCAGCATTTT. Protein sequence: CASSLDLGGKQPQHF.

The rearrangement uses TRBV18 and TRBJ2-7; D may be TRBD1 or TRBD2 (5 bases each). Trimming removed 3 bases from V and 5 bases from J, with 5 bases in between. Germline V gene sequence: CDR1 KGHSH, CDR2 LQKENI. This CDR3 is 11 amino acids long. DNA of the CDR3: TGTGCCAGCTCACCGGGACACGAGCAGTACTTC. This sequence encodes CASSPGHEQYF.

This sequence joins TRBV28 and TRBJ1-5; 11 bases are shared with TRBD1. Trimming took 3 bases from V and 8 from J; bases not matched to a gene: 9. Germline values: CDR1 MDHEN, CDR2 SYDVKM. The CDR3 has 16 residues. CDR3 sequence: CASSFYWTGGTEPQHF. CDR3 bases: TGTGCCAGCAGTTTCTATTGGACAGGGGGCACGGAGCCCCAGCATTTT.

This clonotype was recorded at least ten times. The V and J genes are TRBV14 and TRBJ1-4; perhaps TRBD1 as D (6 bases). The CDR3 is made up of 16 amino acids. CDR1 is SGHDN and CDR2 is FVKESK in the germline V gene. V dropped 2 bases and J dropped 0 bases, with 10 bases sitting between them. The CDR3 nucleotides are TGTGCCAGCAGCCAACTGGGGACAACAACTAATGAAAAACTGTTTTTT. This sequence encodes CASSQLGTTTNEKLFF.

The chain links TRBV6-1 to TRBJ1-5; D not resolved. This CDR3 has 15 residues. Germline V gene lookup returns CDR1 MNHNS and CDR2 SASEGT. V lost 7 bases and J 2 bases, leaving 15 bases between the germline ends. The CDR3 DNA sequence: TGTGCCAGCAAGGAGGAGAGCTTGGGCAATCAGCCCCAGCATTTT. It is translated as CASKEESLGNQPQHF.

This clonotype has a count of ten or more. The rearrangement links TRBV12-3 or TRBV12-4 to TRBJ2-5; no firm D call. This CDR3 comprises 14 residues. The V end was cut by 5 bases, the J end by 4 bases, with 14 bases between. In nucleotides, the CDR3 is TGTGCCAGCAGTCTAGGCTACGGCGGAGAGACCCAGTACTTC. Protein sequence: CASSLGYGGETQYF.

The chain joins TRBV24-1 to TRBJ2-3; 7 bases line up with TRBD2. Trimming took 1 base from V and 0 from J; bases not matched to a gene: 3. There are 16 residues in the CDR3. Per the germline V gene, CDR1 is KGHDR and CDR2 is SFDVKD. CDR3 nucleotide sequence: TGTGCCACCAGTGATTTCAAGCGGGAAAGCACAGATACGCAGTATTTT. Translating it yields CATSDFKRESTDTQYF.

This clonotype was counted at least ten times. V usage is TRBV3-1 and J usage is TRBJ2-7; 10 positions agree with TRBD2. After removal of 1 base from V and 5 bases from J, the junction contained 5 bases not matched to a gene. CDR1 is LGHDT, CDR2 YNNKEL, per germline (reference sequence). The CDR3 sequence is 15 residues long. This chain's CDR3 is CASSQALAGRDEQYF. For the CDR3, the DNA is TGTGCCAGCAGCCAAGCACTAGCGGGACGCGACGAGCAGTACTTC.

With regard to this clonotype: An end of the junction differs from the germline gene, which may be a read error. The chain recombines TRBV20-1 with TRBJ1-5; 8 bases are a match to TRBD1. The CDR3 is made up of 14 amino acids. Germline V lookup: CDR1 DFQATT, CDR2 SNEGSKA (reference sequence). The CDR3 protein is CSARTDRGNRPQHF. DNA of the CDR3: TGCAGTGCCCGCACCGACAGGGGCAATCGGCCCCAGCATTTT.

The chain employs TRBV7-9 and TRBJ2-5; D unresolved. Germline lookup yields CDR1 SEHNR and CDR2 FQNEAQ (reference sequence). There are 14 residues in the CDR3. V dropped 4 bases and J dropped 2 bases, with 11 bases sitting between them. This chain's CDR3 is CASSYQTPQETQYF. The DNA for the CDR3 is TGTGCCAGCAGCTACCAAACCCCTCAAGAGACCCAGTACTTC.

This clonotype was seen a few times. The genes are TRBV5-4 and TRBJ2-5, with 12 bases lining up with TRBD2. Germline assignment: CDR1 SGHNT and CDR2 YYREEE (reference sequence). The CDR3 is 17 residues long. The V segment lost 3 bases and the J segment 1 base; nucleotides outside the gene matches: 7. CDR3 nucleotides: TGTGCCAGCAGCTCCGGACTAGCGGGAACCCTCCAAGAGACCCAGTACTTC. It yields the protein CASSSGLAGTLQETQYF.

The rearrangement joins TRBV5-6 to TRBJ2-7; D gene unclear. The CDR3 is 13 residues long. The V gene's germline CDR1 is SGHDT and CDR2 YYEEEE. Between the trimmed V and J ends, which lost 0 bases and 2 bases, there was a span of 6 bases. The CDR3 reads CASSLDFPYEQYF. CDR3 nucleotides: TGTGCCAGCAGCTTGGACTTCCCCTACGAGCAGTACTTC. Looking up the rest from reference TRBV5-6 and TRBJ2-7 gives the full variable domain: DAGVTQSPTHLIKTRGQQVTLRCSPKSGHDTVSWYQQALGQGPQFIFQYYEEEERQRGNFPDRFSGHQFPNYSSELNVNALLLGDSALYLCASSLDFPYEQYFGPGTRLTVT.

There are many counts of this clonotype. V usage is TRBV24-1 and J usage is TRBJ2-5; D uncertain. The germline V gene encodes CDR1 KGHDR and CDR2 SFDVKD. V dropped 5 bases and J dropped 2 bases, with 11 bases sitting between them. The CDR3 totals 14 residues. CDR3: CATSGGTVQETQYF. CDR3 in DNA: TGTGCCACCAGTGGAGGTACAGTGCAAGAGACCCAGTACTTC.

This clonotype was detected ten times or more. The V gene is TRBV6-1, the J gene TRBJ1-3; no clear D gene. The CDR3 has 17 residues. The V and J ends lost 7 bases and 0 bases respectively, with 19 bases between them. Germline CDR1 and CDR2: MNHNS and SASEGT. Here the CDR3 DNA reads TGTGCCAGCATATCTGACTATTTCGGGAGCTCTGGAAACACCATATATTTT. This sequence encodes CASISDYFGSSGNTIYF.

This chain uses TRBV4-3 with TRBJ2-5; D perhaps matches TRBD2 (6 bases). The V gene's germline CDR1 is LGHNA and CDR2 YSLEER. V was pared by 2 bases and J by 4 bases, with 14 bases between. The CDR3 extends over 15 amino acids. CDR3 DNA: TGCGCCAGCAGCCAAATATCGGGAGTAGGAGAGACCCAGTACTTC. Translated, it gives CASSQISGVGETQYF.